This is a list of T cell receptor beta chains from one sample in a study of blood T cell repertoires in COVID-19. Method: immunoSEQ multiplex PCR; TCRdb's copy keeps in-frame clones and lacks some. The table records 540,000 or so clones, approximately 88% of them present only once. The sample was peripheral blood. These TCRs come from a woman between 45 and 65 years old with COVID-19, enrolled during active disease. CDR3s include the opening cysteine and the closing phenylalanine or tryptophan. Fields, in order: clone size, J gene, D gene, V gene, CDR3 DNA, CDR3 protein. The D gene is left open where the match is weak. Rows may omit the clone size; those that give it use once, few, many or a size class.

NA | TRBJ2-1 | TRBD1 | TRBV29-1 | TGCAGCGTCAAGGGGACAGGAGTATACAATGAGCAGTTCTTC | CSVKGTGVYNEQFF
NA | TRBJ2-2 | TRBD2 | TRBV30 | TGTGCCTGGGCGGCTGGGCGGGGGGGAACCGGGGAGCTGTTTTTT | CAWAAGRGGTGELFF
NA | TRBJ2-3 | TRBD2 | TRBV5-1 | TGCGCCAGCAGCCGAACCGGGACTAGCGCCACAGATACGCAGTATTTT | CASSRTGTSATDTQYF
NA | TRBJ2-5 | NA | TRBV5-1 | TGCGCCAGCAGCTTGGGAGGGATGGGAGAGACCCAGTACTTC | CASSLGGMGETQYF
once | TRBJ2-5 | TRBD2 | TRBV4-1 | TGCGCCAGCAGCCTGGCGGGGGGCGCTGAGACCCAGTACTTC | CASSLAGGAETQYF
NA | TRBJ1-2 | TRBD1 | TRBV3-1/TRBV3-2 | TGTGCCAGCAGCCCAGCAGGACAGGGTAAGCTCTATGGCTACACCTTC | CASSPAGQGKLYGYTF
NA | TRBJ1-2 | NA | TRBV18 | TGTGCCAGCTCATACGGACAAAACTATGGCTACACCTTC | CASSYGQNYGYTF
NA | TRBJ1-2 | NA | TRBV28 | TGTGCCAGCAGTACAGGCTATGGCTACACCTTC | CASSTGYGYTF
NA | TRBJ1-5 | NA | TRBV14 | TGTGCCAGCAGCCAAGGTGGCTATCAGCCCCAGCATTTT | CASSQGGYQPQHF
NA | TRBJ2-1 | TRBD2 | TRBV19 | TGTGCCACCGAGATGGGCCAGCGGGGGGGCTCCTACAATGAGCAGTTCTTC | CATEMGQRGGSYNEQFF
NA | TRBJ1-2 | NA | TRBV21-1 | TGTGCCAGCTTCAGGACAGGGAACTATGGCTACACCTTC | CASFRTGNYGYTF
NA | TRBJ2-7 | TRBD2 | TRBV6-6 | TGTGCCAGCAGTCCCAACCTCAGCGGGGGGGACGCCTACGAGCAGTACTTC | CASSPNLSGGDAYEQYF
NA | TRBJ2-1 | TRBD1 | TRBV27 | TGTGCCAGCAGTACCTGGACAGGTGACAATGAGCAGTTCTTC | CASSTWTGDNEQFF
NA | TRBJ2-7 | NA | TRBV5-1 | TGCGCCAGCCACTACAGGGATTCCTCCTACGAGCAGTACTTC | CASHYRDSSYEQYF